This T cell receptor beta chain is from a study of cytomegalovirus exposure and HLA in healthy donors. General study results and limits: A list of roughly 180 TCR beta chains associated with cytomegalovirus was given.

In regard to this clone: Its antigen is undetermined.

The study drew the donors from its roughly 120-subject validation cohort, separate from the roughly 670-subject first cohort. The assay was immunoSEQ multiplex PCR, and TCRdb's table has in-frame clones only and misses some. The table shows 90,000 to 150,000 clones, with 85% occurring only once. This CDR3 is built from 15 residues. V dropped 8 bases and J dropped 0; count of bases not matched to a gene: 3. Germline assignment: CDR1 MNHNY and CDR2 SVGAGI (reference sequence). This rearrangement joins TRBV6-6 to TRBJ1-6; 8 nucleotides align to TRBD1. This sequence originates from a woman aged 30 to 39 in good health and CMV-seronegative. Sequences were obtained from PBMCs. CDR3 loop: CASQGAVSYNSPLHF. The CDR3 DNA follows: TGTGCCAGCCAGGGGGCCGTCTCCTATAATTCACCCCTCCACTTT.